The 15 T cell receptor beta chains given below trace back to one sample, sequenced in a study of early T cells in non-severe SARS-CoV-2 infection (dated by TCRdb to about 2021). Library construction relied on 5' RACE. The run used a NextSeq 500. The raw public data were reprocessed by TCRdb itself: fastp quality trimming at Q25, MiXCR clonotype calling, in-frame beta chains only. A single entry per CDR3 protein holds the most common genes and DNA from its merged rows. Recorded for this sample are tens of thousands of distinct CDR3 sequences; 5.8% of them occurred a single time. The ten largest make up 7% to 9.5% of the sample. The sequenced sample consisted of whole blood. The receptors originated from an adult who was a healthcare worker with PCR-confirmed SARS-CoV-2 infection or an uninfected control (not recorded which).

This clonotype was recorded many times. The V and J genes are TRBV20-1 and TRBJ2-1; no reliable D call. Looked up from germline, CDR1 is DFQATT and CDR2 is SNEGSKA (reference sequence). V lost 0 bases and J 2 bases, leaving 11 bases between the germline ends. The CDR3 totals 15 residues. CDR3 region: CSARDRIAPYNEQFF. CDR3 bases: TGCAGTGCTAGAGATCGAATAGCACCCTACAATGAGCAGTTCTTC.

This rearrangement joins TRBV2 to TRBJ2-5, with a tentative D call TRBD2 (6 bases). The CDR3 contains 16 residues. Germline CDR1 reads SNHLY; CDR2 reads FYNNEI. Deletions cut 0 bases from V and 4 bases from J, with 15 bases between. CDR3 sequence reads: CASSEAGGGYSETQYF. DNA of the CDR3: TGTGCCAGCAGTGAAGCGGGGGGAGGATACTCAGAGACCCAGTACTTC.

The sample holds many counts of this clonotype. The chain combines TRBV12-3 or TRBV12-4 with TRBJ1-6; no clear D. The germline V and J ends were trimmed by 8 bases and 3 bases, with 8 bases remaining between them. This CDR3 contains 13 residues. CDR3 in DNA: TGTGCCAGCTCAGGCAGCTATAATTCACCCCTCCACTTT. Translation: CASSGSYNSPLHF.

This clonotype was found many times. The CDR3 DNA follows: TGCGCCAGCAAGGACGAGGGGTATGGCTACACCTTC. It encodes CASKDEGYGYTF. The J gene is TRBJ1-2, the V gene TRBV5-1; the D gene is possibly TRBD1 (5 bases). Trimming removed 6 bases at V and 5 bases at J, with 11 bases between. The germline V gene has CDR1 SGHRS and CDR2 YFSETQ. There are 12 residues in the CDR3.

The CDR3 spells CASSAPYQETQYF. The CDR3 coding sequence is TGTGCCAGCAGCGCCCCGTACCAAGAGACCCAGTACTTC. J is TRBJ2-5 and V is TRBV5-8; D uncertain. Germline CDR1 and CDR2: SGHTS and YDEGEE. The ends were cut back, 4 bases at V and 0 bases at J, with 7 bases in the middle. This CDR3 is 13 amino acids long.

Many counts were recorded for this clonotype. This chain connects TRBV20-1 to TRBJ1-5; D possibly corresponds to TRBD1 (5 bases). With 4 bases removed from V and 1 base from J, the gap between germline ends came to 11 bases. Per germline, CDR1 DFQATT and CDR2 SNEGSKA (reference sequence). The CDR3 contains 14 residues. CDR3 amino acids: CSATGPGSNQPQHF. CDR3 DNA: TGCAGTGCTACGGGGCCGGGAAGCAATCAGCCCCAGCATTTT.

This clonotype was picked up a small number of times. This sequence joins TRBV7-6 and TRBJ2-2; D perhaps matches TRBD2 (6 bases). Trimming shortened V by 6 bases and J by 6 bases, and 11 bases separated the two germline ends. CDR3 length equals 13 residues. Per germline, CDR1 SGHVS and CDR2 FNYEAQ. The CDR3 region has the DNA TGTGCCAGCAGTGCCGGAGGGGCCGGGGAGCTGTTTTTT. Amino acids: CASSAGGAGELFF.

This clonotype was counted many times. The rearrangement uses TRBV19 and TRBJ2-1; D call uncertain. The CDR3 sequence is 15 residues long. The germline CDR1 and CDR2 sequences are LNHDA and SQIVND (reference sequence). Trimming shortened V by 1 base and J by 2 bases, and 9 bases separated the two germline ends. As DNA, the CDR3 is TGTGCCAGTAGTATAGTTGCCGGAACCTACAATGAGCAGTTCTTC. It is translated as CASSIVAGTYNEQFF.

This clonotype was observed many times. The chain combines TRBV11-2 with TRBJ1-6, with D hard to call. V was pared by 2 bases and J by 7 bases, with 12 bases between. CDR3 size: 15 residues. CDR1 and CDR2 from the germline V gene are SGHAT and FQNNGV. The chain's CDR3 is CASSLYIRGNSPLHF. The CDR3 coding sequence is TGTGCCAGCAGCTTATATATTCGGGGAAATTCACCCCTCCACTTT.

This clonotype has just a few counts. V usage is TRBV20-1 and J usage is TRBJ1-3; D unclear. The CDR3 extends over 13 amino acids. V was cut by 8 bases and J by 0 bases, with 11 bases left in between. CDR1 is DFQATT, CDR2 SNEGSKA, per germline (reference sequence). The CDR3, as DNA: TGCAGTACAACAACGAACTCTGGAAACACCATATATTTT. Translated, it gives CSTTTNSGNTIYF.

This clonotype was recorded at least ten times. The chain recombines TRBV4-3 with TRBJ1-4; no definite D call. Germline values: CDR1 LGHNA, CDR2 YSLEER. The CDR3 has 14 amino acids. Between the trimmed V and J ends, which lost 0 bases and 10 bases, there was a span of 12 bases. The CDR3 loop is CASSQDVGERKLFF. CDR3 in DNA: TGCGCCAGCAGCCAAGATGTCGGGGAGAGAAAACTGTTTTTT.

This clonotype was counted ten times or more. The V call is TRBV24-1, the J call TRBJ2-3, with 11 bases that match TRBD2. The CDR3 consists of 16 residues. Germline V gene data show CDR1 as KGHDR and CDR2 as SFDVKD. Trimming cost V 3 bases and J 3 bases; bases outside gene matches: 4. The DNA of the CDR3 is TGTGCCACCAGTGATCGACTAGCGGGACGGACAGATACGCAGTATTTT. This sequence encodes CATSDRLAGRTDTQYF.

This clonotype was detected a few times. The CDR3 DNA sequence: TGCGCCAGCTTGGCAGGGGGACAGTCGAATGAGCAGTTCTTC. It yields the protein CASLAGGQSNEQFF. This chain links TRBV5-1 with TRBJ2-1; 7 nucleotides line up with TRBD1. Germline-derived CDR1 and CDR2 are SGHRS and YFSETQ. This CDR3 has 14 amino acids. V gave up 7 bases and J gave up 7 bases; unmatched junction bases: 11.

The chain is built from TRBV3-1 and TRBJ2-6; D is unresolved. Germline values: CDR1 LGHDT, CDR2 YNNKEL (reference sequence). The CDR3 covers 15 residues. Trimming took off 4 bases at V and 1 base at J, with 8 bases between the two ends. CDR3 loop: CASSRTRSGANVLTF. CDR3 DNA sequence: TGTGCCAGCAGCCGCACAAGGTCTGGGGCCAACGTCCTGACTTTC.

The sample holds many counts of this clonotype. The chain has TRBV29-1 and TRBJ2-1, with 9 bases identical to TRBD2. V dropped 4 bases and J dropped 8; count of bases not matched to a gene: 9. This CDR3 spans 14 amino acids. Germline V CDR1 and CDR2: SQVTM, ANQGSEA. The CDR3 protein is CSVALAGGPHEQFF. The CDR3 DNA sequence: TGCAGCGTTGCTTTGGCGGGAGGGCCCCATGAGCAGTTCTTC.